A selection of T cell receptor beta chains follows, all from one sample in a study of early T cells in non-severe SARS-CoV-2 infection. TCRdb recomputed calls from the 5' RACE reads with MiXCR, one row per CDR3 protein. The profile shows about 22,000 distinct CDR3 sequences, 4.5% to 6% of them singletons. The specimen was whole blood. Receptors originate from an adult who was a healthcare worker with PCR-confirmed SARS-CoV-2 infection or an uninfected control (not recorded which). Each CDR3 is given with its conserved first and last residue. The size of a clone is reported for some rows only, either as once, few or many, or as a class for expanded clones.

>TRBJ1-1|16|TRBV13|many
CASRHGQGARNTEAFF
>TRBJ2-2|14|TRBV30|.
CAWSVQANTGELFF
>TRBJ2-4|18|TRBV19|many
CASSALRGEILAKNIQYF
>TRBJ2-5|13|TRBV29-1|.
CSVDIPGQETQYF
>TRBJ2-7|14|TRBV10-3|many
CAISAQGVDYEQYF
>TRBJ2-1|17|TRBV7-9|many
CASSLRDAPSSYNEQFF
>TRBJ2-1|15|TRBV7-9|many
CASSPGTAGYNEQFF
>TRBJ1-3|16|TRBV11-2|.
CASSLDLTASGNTIYF
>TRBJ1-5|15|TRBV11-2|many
CASSLGFQGAQPQHF
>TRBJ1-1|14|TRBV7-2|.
CASSLVTGETEAFF
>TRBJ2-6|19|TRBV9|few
CASSVASGRPRAGANVLTF
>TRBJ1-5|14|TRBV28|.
CASSLGLGAQPQHF
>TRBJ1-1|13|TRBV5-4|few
CASSPSQNTEAFF
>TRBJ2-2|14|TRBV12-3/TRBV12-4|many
CASSPVASGGELFF
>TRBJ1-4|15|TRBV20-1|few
CSARTTGHFNEKLFF
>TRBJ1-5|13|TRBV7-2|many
CASSRDSNQPQHF
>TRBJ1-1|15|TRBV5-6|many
CASSFRRREWTEAFF
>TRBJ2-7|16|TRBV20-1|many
CSARGSPGQGSYEQYF
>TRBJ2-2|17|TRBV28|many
CASTKAPTSANTGELFF
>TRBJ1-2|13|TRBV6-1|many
CASATGVDYGYTF
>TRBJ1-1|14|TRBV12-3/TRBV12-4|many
CASSLVPGWTEAFF
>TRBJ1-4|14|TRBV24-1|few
CATSDAGTVEKLFF
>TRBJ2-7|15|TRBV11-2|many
CASSPGTVVSYEQYF
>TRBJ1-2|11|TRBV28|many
CASSLAYGYTF
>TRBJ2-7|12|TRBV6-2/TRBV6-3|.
CASSYRVYEQYF
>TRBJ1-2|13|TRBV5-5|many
CASSSGQGYGYTF
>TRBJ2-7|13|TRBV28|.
CASKAGANYEQYF
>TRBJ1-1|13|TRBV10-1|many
CASRDRAGTEAFF
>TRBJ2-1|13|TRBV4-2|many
CASSQVLGNEQFF
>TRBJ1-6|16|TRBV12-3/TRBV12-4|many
CASSLGQGARNSPLHF
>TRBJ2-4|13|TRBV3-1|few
CASSFRDLNIQYF